This T cell receptor (beta chain) comes out of a study of vaccination and CD4 T cells after COVID-19. Overall study: The cells in question were stimulated using overlapping spike peptides derived from SARS-CoV-2, HCoV-NL63, HCoV-OC43 and HCoV-229E.

In regard to this clonotype: Its antigen is as yet unknown.

Study observations and caveats: It was observed that, in convalescent patients, a median around 88% of reactive clones arose only post-vaccination.

Indicated treatment: approximately nine-day PBMC culture with coronavirus spike peptide pools or control peptides (ViraFEST assay). TCR sequencing followed the expansion of antigen-specific T cells with peptide pools in ViraFEST. Before Alpha, Beta and Delta appeared in the US, convalescents tested positive (March–December 2020). This CDR3 region has 14 residues. Germline V lookup: CDR1 ENHRY, CDR2 SYGVKD. V trimming: 6 bases; J trimming: 2 bases; junction bases outside the gene matches: 6. The Oncomine TCR Beta short-read assay generated sequence data from the DNA of cultured CD4+ T cells. TCRdb independently ran MiXCR on the PCR reads; one entry per CDR3 protein. Of 15,000 to 20,000 distinct CDR3 sequences detected, under 60% appear once; the ten largest clones hold around 10%.

Sequencing was performed on CD4+ T cells from blood, cultured in vitro, taken after SARS-CoV-2 vaccination. The receptor's source is a human donor who had recovered from COVID-19. The rearrangement uses TRBV10-3 and TRBJ1-1, with 7 positions matching TRBD1. CDR3 loop: CAIRGGQTNTEAFF. CDR3 sequence (DNA): TGTGCCATCAGGGGGGGACAGACTAACACTGAAGCTTTCTTT.